The next 13 T cell receptor beta chains were all read from a single sample in a study of shared clonotypes between healthy human individuals. Some clones are missing from TCRdb's copy, which holds only in-frame ones; the method was immunoSEQ multiplex PCR. There are 700,000 or so clones in the sample; about 78% occur only once, and approximately 1.8% lies in the top ten. Sequencing was done on a sample of memory CD4+ T cells sorted from blood. Subset: CD45RA-negative fraction. The source is a young woman in good health.

The J gene is TRBJ1-1, the V gene TRBV19; D is possibly TRBD1 (5 bases). The CDR3 has 15 residues. The V end was cut by 7 bases, the J end by 0 bases, with 15 bases between. Germline V gene data show CDR1 as LNHDA and CDR2 as SQIVND (reference sequence). CDR3 DNA: TGTGCCAGTAAGACCACGGTGGGGGTGAACACTGAAGCTTTCTTT. Translating gives CASKTTVGVNTEAFF.

This chain links TRBV7-8 with TRBJ1-3; maybe TRBD1 (5 bases). V gave up 4 bases and J gave up 1 base, with 8 bases separating them. This CDR3 is built from 14 residues. CDR1 is SGHVS, CDR2 FQNEAQ, per germline. For the CDR3, the DNA is TGTGCCAGCAGCTGGGGGGAGTCTGGAAACACCATATATTTT. This translates into CASSWGESGNTIYF. Using reference TRBV7-8 and TRBJ1-3 for the parts outside the CDR3, the full variable domain is GAGVSQSPRYKVAKRGQDVALRCDPISGHVSLFWYQQALGQGPEFLTYFQNEAQLDKSGLPSDRFFAERPEGSVSTLKIQRTQQEDSAVYLCASSWGESGNTIYFGEGSWLTVV.

The V and J genes are TRBV4-2 and TRBJ1-1, with unresolved D. This CDR3 comprises 13 residues. Looked up from germline, CDR1 is LGHNA and CDR2 is YNFKEQ. V lost 0 bases and J lost 7, with 9 bases in between. The CDR3 nucleotides are TGTGCCAGCAGCCAAGATATAACGGGTGAAGCTTTCTTT. It encodes CASSQDITGEAFF.

Regarding this clone: At the DNA level, this CDR3 is encoded by other sequences in the same sample as well. This chain connects TRBV5-4 to TRBJ2-5; 9 nucleotides agree with TRBD1. In germline, CDR1 is SGHNT, CDR2 YYREEE (reference sequence). CDR3 size: 14 residues. V dropped 4 bases and J dropped 2; count of bases not matched to a gene: 3. CDR3 DNA: TGTGCCAGCAGCCCCGGGACAGGGCAAGAGACCCAGTACTTC. Amino acid sequence: CASSPGTGQETQYF.

This clone was counted once. The chain joins TRBV29-1 to TRBJ2-2, with TRBD2 matching over 7 bases. Germline loops: CDR1 SQVTM, CDR2 ANQGSEA. V was pared by 6 bases and J by 5 bases, with 9 bases of the junction left unmatched. The CDR3 length is 14 residues. CDR3: CSVRRGLGTGELFF. As DNA, the CDR3 is TGCAGCGTGCGCCGAGGACTAGGGACCGGGGAGCTGTTTTTT.

The chain's CDR3 is CASSPDRLYEQYF. CDR3 sequence (DNA): TGTGCCAGCAGTCCGGACAGGCTCTACGAGCAGTACTTC. This sequence joins TRBV2 and TRBJ2-7, with TRBD1 matching over 7 bases. Trimming removed 5 bases from V and 3 bases from J; junction bases left unmatched: 4. Germline V gene lookup returns CDR1 SNHLY and CDR2 FYNNEI. The CDR3 is made up of 13 amino acids. The complete variable domain, with remaining parts taken from reference TRBV2 and TRBJ2-7, reads EPEVTQTPSHQVTQMGQEVILRCVPISNHLYFYWYRQILGQKVEFLVSFYNNEISEKSEIFDDQFSVERPDGSNFTLKIRSTKLEDSAMYFCASSPDRLYEQYFGPGTRLTVT.

This clone was detected many times. The same CDR3 arises from other DNA sequences in this sample as well. This chain joins TRBV28 and TRBJ1-1, with D uncertain. V dropped 5 bases and J dropped 2 bases, with 6 bases sitting between them. This CDR3 spans 12 amino acids. Per germline, CDR1 MDHEN and CDR2 SYDVKM. The CDR3 DNA reads TGTGCCAGCAGTGCGAGTAACACTGAAGCTTTCTTT. It encodes CASSASNTEAFF.

This sequence joins TRBV28 and TRBJ1-2, with D possibly being TRBD1 (6 bases). The germline V and J ends were trimmed by 6 bases and 3 bases, with 17 bases remaining between them. The CDR3 is 15 amino acids. Germline CDR1 is MDHEN and CDR2 is SYDVKM. DNA of the CDR3: TGTGCCAGCAGGCCAACAGGGACCCCCGACTATGGCTACACCTTC. Translating gives CASRPTGTPDYGYTF.

This rearrangement joins TRBV27 to TRBJ1-4; 8 bases line up with TRBD1. J was trimmed by 6 bases and V by 5 bases; bases with no gene match: 5. The length of the CDR3 is 14 residues. Germline CDR1 is MNHEY and CDR2 is SMNVEV (reference sequence). CDR3 region: CASSIRTGYEKLFF. The CDR3 DNA reads as TGTGCCAGCAGTATCCGGACAGGGTATGAAAAACTGTTTTTT.

The gene calls are TRBV6-1 and TRBJ1-1; tentatively, D is TRBD1 (6 bases). The CDR3 runs to 15 residues. Per germline, CDR1 MNHNS and CDR2 SASEGT. Trimming cost V 1 base and J 0 bases, with 9 bases left between them. The CDR3 region is CASSEDRVLNTEAFF. CDR3 nucleotide sequence: TGTGCCAGCAGTGAAGACAGGGTCTTGAACACTGAAGCTTTCTTT.

This clone was detected only once. V usage is TRBV6-5 and J usage is TRBJ2-1; TRBD2 matches 15 bases. The CDR3 is made up of 13 amino acids. Germline V gives CDR1 MNHEY, CDR2 SVGAGI. The trim removed 10 bases at V and 12 bases at J, leaving 7 bases unmatched. This chain's CDR3 is CATRTSGRAAQFF. CDR3 DNA sequence: TGTGCCACCCGGACTAGCGGGAGGGCTGCGCAGTTCTTC.

The CDR3 nucleotides read TGTGCCAGCAGTTACCGCGGGACTTTGACCTACGAGCAGTACTTC. This translates into CASSYRGTLTYEQYF. The rearrangement links TRBV6-6 to TRBJ2-7, with D possibly TRBD2 on 6 matching bases. The CDR3 loop spans 15 amino acids. Germline V CDR1 and CDR2: MNHNY, SVGAGI (reference sequence). V lost 2 bases and J 2 bases, leaving 13 bases between the germline ends.

The CDR3 sequence is CASSEGGLFSYNEQFF. Here the CDR3 DNA reads TGTGCCAGCAGTGAAGGAGGTCTCTTCTCCTACAATGAGCAGTTCTTC. The chain has TRBV2 and TRBJ2-1, with unresolved D. The V and J ends lost 1 base and 0 bases respectively, with 10 bases between them. The CDR3 totals 16 residues. The germline V gene encodes CDR1 SNHLY and CDR2 FYNNEI.